These 5 T cell receptor beta chains came from one sample sequenced in a study of shared clonotypes between healthy human individuals. Sequenced by immunoSEQ multiplex PCR; TCRdb stores in-frame clones only, minus some. The data hold around 2.5 million clones, with 90% to 95% observed a single time. The material sequenced was naive CD4+ T cells from PBMCs. Subset of the sample: CD45RA+ positively selected. These receptor sequences come from a man younger than 35 in good health. Some clones in this sample may be carry-over from other donors' samples.

The chain links TRBV7-2 to TRBJ2-4, with no clear D. Germline CDR1 and CDR2: SGHTA and FQGNSA. The CDR3 covers 17 residues. V lost 2 bases to trimming and J lost 0 bases, with 14 bases between them. The CDR3 reads CASSLFGPIIAKNIQYF. Written as DNA, the CDR3 is TGTGCCAGCAGCTTATTTGGACCAATCATAGCCAAAAACATTCAGTACTTC.

The rearrangement uses TRBV7-2 and TRBJ2-3; D is uncertain. Looked up from germline, CDR1 is SGHTA and CDR2 is FQGNSA. This CDR3 is 13 amino acids long. Trimming shortened V by 2 bases and J by 5 bases, and 8 bases separated the two germline ends. CDR3 amino acids: CASSLISRDTQYF. The CDR3 DNA reads as TGTGCCAGCAGCTTAATTTCGCGAGATACGCAGTATTTT.

Only one count was recorded for this clone. The V call is TRBV5-8, the J call TRBJ2-3; possibly TRBD1 for D (6 bases). The CDR3 contains 15 residues. V was trimmed by 2 bases and J by 1 base, leaving 11 bases between them. Germline assignment: CDR1 SGHTS and CDR2 YDEGEE. This CDR3 reads CASSFRGIRTDTQYF. DNA for the CDR3: TGTGCCAGCAGCTTCAGGGGTATTCGCACAGATACGCAGTATTTT. Looking up the rest from reference TRBV5-8 and TRBJ2-3 gives the full variable domain: EAGVTQSPTHLIKTRGQQATLRCSPISGHTSVYWYQQALGLGLQFLLWYDEGEERNRGNFPPRFSGRQFPNYSSELNVNALELEDSALYLCASSFRGIRTDTQYFGPGTRLTVL.

The gene calls are TRBV5-1 and TRBJ2-1, with 10 bases that match TRBD1. This CDR3 region has 16 residues. Trimming took 2 bases from V and 8 from J; bases not matched to a gene: 10. Germline V CDR1 and CDR2: SGHRS, YFSETQ. CDR3: CASSLGVTGGPDEQFF. For the CDR3, the DNA is TGCGCCAGCAGCTTAGGGGTGACAGGGGGCCCGGATGAGCAGTTCTTC.

This chain connects TRBV27 to TRBJ1-1, with D tentatively TRBD1 (6 bases). Trimming pared 6 bases from V and 5 bases from J, leaving 16 bases between. The CDR3 is 14 amino acids. Germline V gene sequence: CDR1 MNHEY, CDR2 SMNVEV (reference sequence). CDR3 DNA: TGTGCCAGCAGCTCCATCTGGGGGCGAACTGAAGCTTTCTTT. Translated, it gives CASSSIWGRTEAFF.